These 16 T cell receptor beta chains were sequenced from one sample in a study of cytomegalovirus exposure and HLA in healthy donors. Researchers ran the PCR with 60 Vbeta and 13 Jbeta primers. Data came from immunoSEQ multiplex PCR; TCRdb stores just in-frame clones and leaves some out. The data show hundreds of thousands of clones, with about 75% seen just once and 2% to 2.5% held by the top ten. Sequencing was done on a sample of PBMCs. These receptors all come from a female donor in good health and CMV-seronegative.

The sample holds a few counts of this clone. V usage is TRBV19 and J usage is TRBJ1-5, with D perhaps TRBD1 (6 bases). Trimming shortened V by 4 bases and J by 1 base, and 11 bases separated the two germline ends. Germline values: CDR1 LNHDA, CDR2 SQIVND (reference sequence). CDR3 size: 15 residues. The CDR3 sequence: CASSTAGASNQPQHF. CDR3 nucleotides: TGTGCCAGTAGTACCGCAGGGGCGAGCAATCAGCCCCAGCATTTT.

There are a few counts of this clone. In DNA, the CDR3 is TGCAGTGCGAAGGACAATGAAGCTTTCTTT. This translates into CSAKDNEAFF. The chain combines TRBV20-1 with TRBJ1-1; D perhaps matches TRBD1 (5 bases). This CDR3 spans 10 amino acids. V lost 6 bases, J lost 7 bases, and 9 bases lay in between. CDR1 DFQATT and CDR2 SNEGSKA come from the germline V gene (reference sequence).

This clone was detected a few times. The V and J genes are TRBV12-5 and TRBJ2-7, with D possibly matching TRBD1 (6 bases). The CDR3 runs to 13 residues. The germline V gene encodes CDR1 LGHNT and CDR2 FRNRAP. Trimming removed 3 bases at V and 3 bases at J, with 9 bases between. In nucleotides, the CDR3 is TGTGCTAGTGGTTTTGGGGGCGGCTACGAGCAGTACTTC. Its translation: CASGFGGGYEQYF.

The chain couples TRBV11-1 to TRBJ2-5; possible D gene TRBD1, 5 bases. Trimming removed 1 base at V and 1 base at J, with 10 bases between. The CDR3 contains 15 residues. In germline, CDR1 is SGHAT, CDR2 FQDESV (reference sequence). The CDR3 spells CASSLEGLFQETQYF. As DNA, the CDR3 is TGTGCCAGCAGCTTAGAGGGGCTATTCCAAGAGACCCAGTACTTC.

V is TRBV7-2 and J is TRBJ2-5, with 10 nucleotides matching TRBD2. CDR3 length: 16 amino acids. With V trimmed by 3 bases and J by 1 base, 5 bases remained unmatched. The germline V gene encodes CDR1 SGHTA and CDR2 FQGNSA. CDR3 residues: CASSFTSGRGQETQYF. CDR3 coding DNA: TGTGCCAGCAGCTTTACGAGCGGGAGGGGCCAAGAGACCCAGTACTTC.

This clone was counted only a few times. The V call is TRBV18, the J call TRBJ2-2, with a weak D call TRBD2 (6 bases). The CDR3 length is 15 residues. Trimming took off 3 bases at V and 4 bases at J, with 12 bases between the two ends. The germline V gene has CDR1 KGHSH and CDR2 LQKENI. CDR3 sequence (DNA): TGTGCCAGCTCACCGGCCGGGACTGCCACCGGGGAGCTGTTTTTT. Translated, it gives CASSPAGTATGELFF.

The chain couples TRBV10-1 to TRBJ2-1, with 9 bases aligning to TRBD2. CDR1 is WNHNN and CDR2 is SYGVQD in the germline V gene (reference sequence). J was trimmed by 5 bases and V by 4 bases; bases with no gene match: 9. There are 16 residues in the CDR3. CDR3 amino acids: CASSGTRGRGNNEQFF. The CDR3 coding sequence is TGCGCCAGCAGTGGTACTCGCGGGAGGGGGAACAATGAGCAGTTCTTC.

The gene calls are TRBV7-3 and TRBJ2-1; 8 bases map to TRBD2. Per the germline V gene, CDR1 is SGHTA and CDR2 is FQGTGA. V shed 4 bases, J shed 2 bases, and the junction held 7 bases outside the gene matches. The CDR3 loop spans 16 amino acids. Here the CDR3 reads CASSSQLAETYNEQFF. The DNA for the CDR3 is TGTGCCAGCAGCTCCCAACTAGCGGAGACCTACAATGAGCAGTTCTTC.

The rearrangement uses TRBV7-6 and TRBJ2-3, with D possibly TRBD2 on 7 matching bases. Germline V CDR1 and CDR2: SGHVS, FNYEAQ. The CDR3 totals 12 residues. In DNA form, the CDR3 reads TGTTCATGCGGGGGCCCATCGGATACGCAGTATTTT. As protein: CSCGGPSDTQYF. The full variable domain, completed using reference TRBV7-6 and TRBJ2-3, is GAGVSQSPRYKVTKRGQDVALRCDPISGHVSLYWYRQALGQGPEFLTYFNYEAQQDKSGLPNDRFSAERPEGSISTLTIQRTEQRDSAMYRCSCGGPSDTQYFGPGTRLTVL.

This rearrangement joins TRBV27 to TRBJ1-1, with D perhaps TRBD1 (5 bases). Per the germline V gene, CDR1 is MNHEY and CDR2 is SMNVEV (reference sequence). The CDR3 totals 11 residues. Trimming removed 6 bases from V and 8 bases from J, with 10 bases in between. The CDR3 coding sequence is TGTGCCAGCAGGCAACGGGGGGAAGCTTTCTTT. Translation: CASRQRGEAFF.

The rearrangement links TRBV19 to TRBJ1-1, with 8 nucleotides matching TRBD1. CDR1 and CDR2 (germline): LNHDA, SQIVND (reference sequence). The junction had 3 bases not matched to a gene; V was cut back by 7 bases and J by 2 bases. The CDR3 extends over 13 amino acids. CDR3 sequence reads: CASKDRANTEAFF. The DNA for the CDR3 is TGTGCCAGTAAGGACAGGGCCAACACTGAAGCTTTCTTT.

This clone occurred a few times. As DNA, the CDR3 is TGTGCCAGCAGAGAGACTCTTTCCTACGAGCAGTACTTC. This gives the protein CASRETLSYEQYF. This rearrangement joins TRBV6-1 to TRBJ2-5; D is uncertain. The J call may be incorrect, as the DNA end agrees better with TRBJ2-7. The CDR3 length is 13 residues. Germline values: CDR1 MNHNS, CDR2 SASEGT.

V gene TRBV7-2 combines with J gene TRBJ2-5; D is undetermined. The CDR3 contains 14 residues. CDR1 is SGHTA and CDR2 is FQGNSA in the germline V gene. Trimming took 4 bases from V and 0 from J, leaving 9 bases between them. This CDR3 is CASSYSLHQETQYF. For the CDR3, the DNA is TGTGCCAGCAGCTACAGCCTCCACCAAGAGACCCAGTACTTC.

The V and J genes are TRBV6-1 and TRBJ1-1, with D possibly being TRBD1 (5 bases). Between the trimmed V and J ends, which lost 6 bases and 4 bases, there was a span of 15 bases. Germline-derived CDR1 and CDR2 are MNHNS and SASEGT. This CDR3 has 14 amino acids. The CDR3 nucleotides read TGTGCCAGCAGCCCCCGTGGGGCAGGCACTGAAGCTTTCTTT. This translates into CASSPRGAGTEAFF.

CDR3 protein: CASSKDKTSGRGNEQFF. The DNA of the CDR3 is TGTGCCAGCAGCAAGGACAAGACTAGCGGGAGGGGCAATGAGCAGTTCTTC. V usage is TRBV11-3 and J usage is TRBJ2-1; 14 nucleotides line up with TRBD2. Germline V CDR1 and CDR2: SGHNT, YENEEA. Trimming removed 5 bases from V and 6 bases from J; junction bases left unmatched: 9. The CDR3 covers 17 residues.

CDR3 loop: CSVLPGTGDGYEQYF. CDR3 DNA sequence: TGCAGCGTCCTGCCCGGGACAGGGGATGGGTACGAGCAGTACTTC. The V call is TRBV29-1, the J call TRBJ2-5; 10 positions agree with TRBD1. The last part of the DNA fits TRBJ2-7 better; the J call may be wrong. The CDR3 length is 15 residues. Germline CDR1 and CDR2: SQVTM and ANQGSEA.